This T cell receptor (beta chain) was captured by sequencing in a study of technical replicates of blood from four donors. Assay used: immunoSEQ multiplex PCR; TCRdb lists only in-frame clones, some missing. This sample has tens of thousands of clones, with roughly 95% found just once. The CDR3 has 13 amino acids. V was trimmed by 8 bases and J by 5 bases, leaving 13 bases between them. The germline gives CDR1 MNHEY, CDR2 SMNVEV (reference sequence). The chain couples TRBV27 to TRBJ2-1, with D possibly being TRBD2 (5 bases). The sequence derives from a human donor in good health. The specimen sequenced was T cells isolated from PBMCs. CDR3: CASGIRDNNEQFF. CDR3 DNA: TGTGCCAGCGGGATACGGGATAACAATGAGCAGTTCTTC.